The subject of this entry is one T cell receptor (beta chain). The data originate from a study of blood T cell repertoires in COVID-19. The overall study: Samples of COVID-19 (acute and convalescent) were obtained from the United States, Italy and Spain. From T cells, B-cell-depleted T cells, or PBMCs came the material, which was cDNA or gDNA.

V dropped 0 bases and J dropped 2; count of bases not matched to a gene: 5. The CDR3 consists of 16 residues. Looked up from germline, CDR1 is MNHEY and CDR2 is SVGAGI. Method: immunoSEQ multiplex PCR; TCRdb's copy keeps in-frame clones and lacks some. The sample carries roughly 230,000 clones, around 90% recorded once. The chain joins TRBV6-5 to TRBJ2-3; the match to TRBD1 covers 7 bases. The origin of this receptor is a human donor in a cohort sampled during active COVID-19. Input material: peripheral blood. The CDR3 loop reads CASSYSWQGVTDTQYF. The DNA of the CDR3 is TGTGCCAGCAGTTACTCTTGGCAGGGGGTCACAGATACGCAGTATTTT.